These T cell receptor beta chains were read from a single sample in a study of blood T cell repertoires in COVID-19. The data were produced by immunoSEQ multiplex PCR, yet TCRdb's version contains in-frame clones alone and is incomplete. The data show about 38,000 clones, about 88% seen once. The specimen sequenced was peripheral blood. The receptors originated from a man in his 70s with active COVID-19. Each CDR3 is given with its conserved first and last residue. A D gene is named only where the DNA matches it firmly. Clone size is stated in some rows and not others, as once, few, many or a class when expanded.

d_call clone_size v_call cdr3_aa
TRBD2 . TRBV14 CASSRRDRVSSGGVVNEQFF
TRBD1 . TRBV9 CASSPRQGRWYEQYF
. . TRBV7-2 CASSLRGGATNEKLFF
. . TRBV7-2 CASSLNRGNGQFF
. . TRBV11-2 CASSSLFRRANYGYTF
TRBD1 once TRBV7-8 CASSLGGTGISPLHF
. . TRBV6-5 CASSYSAGSSYEQYF
. . TRBV3-1/TRBV3-2 CASSPNDRNYGYTF
. once TRBV19 CASRKGGTDTQYF
. . TRBV6-6 CASSYGRGRNSPLHF
TRBD1 . TRBV5-1 CASQRQGAVNTGELFF
TRBD2 . TRBV10-2 CASSGEAGGPIETQYF
TRBD1 once TRBV10-3 CAISQHSGQGAGEQFF
TRBD2 . TRBV18 CASSPTSGVRETQYF
TRBD1 few TRBV6-2/TRBV6-3 CASSYSPGGQARGYYGYTF
. . TRBV29-1 CSVDFRGAGWSQYF
TRBD1 . TRBV7-6 CASSLTGAYNEQFF
TRBD1 . TRBV5-1 CASSPTGADSPLHF
TRBD2 . TRBV28 CASPPGGTSDPLEQFF
TRBD1 . TRBV6-5 CASSYSWDSSYEQYF
. few TRBV2 CASILPGTEAFF
. . TRBV28 CASTSDRPPYGYTF
TRBD2 . TRBV6-5 CASSYRLAGVNEQYF
. . TRBV20-1 CSASERGFNSPLHF
. . TRBV18 CASSPITRSNSYNEQFF
. . TRBV2 CASSAYYYGYTF
TRBD2 . TRBV27 CASSLSLAGSPYEQYF
TRBD1 . TRBV5-1 CASSLEKGTGANEQFF
. . TRBV9 CASSVGGPDTQYF
. . TRBV5-1 CASSSGQYQETQYF
TRBD2 . TRBV6-1 CASSETSGTLNEQFF
. . TRBV27 CASSLGSGSYNEQFF
. . TRBV30 CAWSVLREQYF
TRBD2 . TRBV18 CASSPPGLAGASSYEQYF
. . TRBV24-1 CATSGRRASNQPQHF
TRBD2 . TRBV7-3 CASSRTSGSGDTQYF
. few TRBV10-1 CASTRVTANYGYTF
TRBD1 . TRBV19 CASSIRPQGSTEAFF
. . TRBV7-2 CASSLGASADPQYF
TRBD2 . TRBV9 CASSVGASGSAIQETQYF
. once TRBV14 CASSRLPGASTDTQYF
. . TRBV7-3 CASSLIAGLDTQYF
TRBD1 . TRBV5-6 CASSFGQGAPVNQPQHF
TRBD1 . TRBV5-1 CASSSDRGYSPLHF
. . TRBV7-2 CASSLSPGGFWDTIYF
. . TRBV19 CASRGTGANVLTF
. . TRBV24-1 CATSDLKVGGTTDTQYF
. . TRBV5-6 CASSFGRGLYSNQPQHF
TRBD1 . TRBV4-3 CASSRASGTGNSPLHF
. . TRBV24-1 CATSDARRDQETQYF
. . TRBV3-1/TRBV3-2 CASSQVPGSSSYNEQFF
. . TRBV14 CASSRRAEGSYNEQFF
. . TRBV18 CASSTSSQGNTEAFF
TRBD1 . TRBV7-7 CASSCSMPPTGGSYNSPLHF
. . TRBV6-5 CASSYSEGVYGYTF